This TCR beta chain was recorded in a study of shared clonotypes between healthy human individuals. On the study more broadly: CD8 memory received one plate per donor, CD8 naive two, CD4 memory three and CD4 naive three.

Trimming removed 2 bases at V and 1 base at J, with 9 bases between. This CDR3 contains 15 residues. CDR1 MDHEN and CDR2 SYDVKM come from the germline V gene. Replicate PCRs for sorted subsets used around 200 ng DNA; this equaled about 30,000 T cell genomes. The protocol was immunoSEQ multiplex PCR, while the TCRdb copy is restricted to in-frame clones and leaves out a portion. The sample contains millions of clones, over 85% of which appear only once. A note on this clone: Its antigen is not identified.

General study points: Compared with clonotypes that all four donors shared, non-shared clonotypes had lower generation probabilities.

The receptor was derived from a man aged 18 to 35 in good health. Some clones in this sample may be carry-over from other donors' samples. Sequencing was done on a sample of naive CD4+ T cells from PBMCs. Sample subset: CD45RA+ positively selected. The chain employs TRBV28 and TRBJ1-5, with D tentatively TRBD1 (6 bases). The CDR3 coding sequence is TGTGCCAGCAGTTTAACGGGACACAGCAATCAGCCCCAGCATTTT. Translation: CASSLTGHSNQPQHF.